The next 21 T cell receptor beta chains were all read from a single sample in a study of neurological immune-mediated disorders. Regarding time point: longitudinal time-point 2. Using its own MiXCR run on the 5' RACE reads, TCRdb lists one record per CDR3 protein. In the table there are under 40,000 distinct CDR3 sequences, about 13% of which are singletons. Sequencing input: PBMCs. These receptors were collected from a woman in her forties in good health.

This clonotype occurred many times. The chain couples TRBV6-6 to TRBJ1-5; unclear D gene. Germline-derived CDR1 and CDR2 are MNHNY and SVGAGI (reference sequence). Trimming left V 6 bases short and J 4 bases short, with 10 bases between. The CDR3 contains 13 residues. The CDR3 DNA sequence: TGTGCCAGCAGCGCAGGATGGAATCAGCCCCAGCATTTT. Its protein is CASSAGWNQPQHF.

This clonotype was detected many times. The CDR3 bases are TGCAGTGTTCTTCTAGCCTCTGGAAACACCATATATTTT. It specifies CSVLLASGNTIYF. The rearrangement uses TRBV20-1 and TRBJ1-3; D gene uncertain. The CDR3 is 13 residues long. V lost 7 bases and J lost 0, with 10 bases in between. Germline lookup yields CDR1 DFQATT and CDR2 SNEGSKA (reference sequence).

This clonotype was detected ten times or more. In nucleotides, the CDR3 is TGTGCCAGCAGTTTGGCGGGGACAGGGCCTTATGGCTACACCTTC. Protein: CASSLAGTGPYGYTF. V is TRBV12-3 or TRBV12-4 and J is TRBJ1-2; TRBD1 aligns across 9 bases. This CDR3 contains 15 residues. V shed 3 bases and J 5 bases; nucleotides not matched to a gene: 7.

In its sample, this clonotype was seen many times. The chain uses TRBV7-2 and TRBJ2-3; 9 bases match TRBD2. This CDR3 has 14 amino acids. Germline V gene sequence: CDR1 SGHTA, CDR2 FQGNSA. The ends lost 7 bases at V and 3 bases at J; junction bases unmatched: 5. CDR3: CASTAGGPTDTQYF. The CDR3 DNA follows: TGTGCCAGCACTGCGGGGGGGCCGACAGATACGCAGTATTTT.

This clonotype was observed at least ten times. The chain links TRBV9 to TRBJ1-6, with D possibly being TRBD1 (5 bases). The germline V gene has CDR1 SGDLS and CDR2 YYNGEE. V shed 2 bases and J shed 4 bases, with 10 bases lying between them. The CDR3 is 15 amino acids. The CDR3 DNA follows: TGTGCCAGCAGCGTCGGAGGGGCTTATAATTCACCCCTCCACTTT. It translates to CASSVGGAYNSPLHF. Full variable domain (rest looked up from reference TRBV9 and TRBJ1-6): DSGVTQTPKHLITATGQRVTLRCSPRSGDLSVYWYQQSLDQGLQFLIQYYNGEERAKGNILERFSAQQFPDLHSELNLSSLELGDSALYFCASSVGGAYNSPLHFGNGTRLTVT.

This clonotype was detected ten times or more. The rearrangement links TRBV20-1 to TRBJ2-7, with D hard to call. Germline-derived CDR1 and CDR2 are DFQATT and SNEGSKA (reference sequence). The CDR3 is made up of 17 amino acids. The V gene lost 3 bases and the J gene lost 1 base, with 22 bases spanning the gap. CDR3 residues: CSARLSAPGRVSYEQYF. CDR3 DNA sequence: TGCAGTGCTAGGTTGTCAGCGCCAGGTCGGGTTTCCTACGAGCAGTACTTC.

This clonotype was seen ten or more times. The genes are TRBV7-9 and TRBJ2-7; the D is unclear. Germline values: CDR1 SEHNR, CDR2 FQNEAQ (reference sequence). V shed 0 bases and J shed 4 bases, with 10 bases lying between them. The CDR3 length is 14 residues. The CDR3 region is CASSLAVRPYEQYF. CDR3 DNA sequence: TGTGCCAGCAGCTTAGCGGTCAGACCATACGAGCAGTACTTC.

This clonotype was picked up many times. The CDR3 loop is CAISTKPGNTEAFF. The CDR3, as DNA: TGTGCCATCAGTACAAAGCCCGGGAACACTGAAGCTTTCTTT. The genes are TRBV10-3 and TRBJ1-1; D uncertain. CDR1 is ENHRY, CDR2 SYGVKD, per germline. The V gene lost 5 bases and the J gene lost 1 base, with 11 bases spanning the gap. This CDR3 has 14 residues.

This clonotype appeared many times. The rearrangement uses TRBV4-3 and TRBJ2-2; D gene ambiguous. From germline, CDR1 is LGHNA and CDR2 YSLEER. The germline V and J ends were trimmed by 0 bases and 5 bases, with 13 bases remaining between them. CDR3 size: 16 residues. The CDR3 here is CASSQDLTGWTGELFF. The CDR3 DNA reads TGCGCCAGCAGCCAAGACCTAACGGGTTGGACCGGGGAGCTGTTTTTT.

The sample holds one count of this clonotype. The chain has TRBV27 and TRBJ2-1, with 7 bases that match TRBD1. Germline-derived CDR1 and CDR2 are MNHEY and SMNVEV (reference sequence). CDR3 length equals 14 residues. V was clipped by 5 bases and J by 7 bases; unmatched bases: 8. CDR3 sequence reads: CASSQTSRGNEQFF. As DNA, the CDR3 is TGTGCCAGCAGTCAGACGTCCAGGGGGAATGAGCAGTTCTTC.

J is TRBJ2-7 and V is TRBV12-3 or TRBV12-4, with D possibly called TRBD1 or TRBD2 (5 bases each). The CDR3 is 12 amino acids. The ends were cut back, 1 base at V and 12 bases at J, with 13 bases in the middle. The CDR3 sequence is CASSLGGTGGYF. The CDR3 region has the DNA TGTGCCAGCAGTTTAGGGGGGACCGGTGGGTACTTC.

The sample holds many counts of this clonotype. This chain joins TRBV10-3 and TRBJ1-5; 7 nucleotides agree with TRBD1. V gave up 3 bases and J gave up 9 bases; unmatched junction bases: 8. Germline V gives CDR1 ENHRY, CDR2 SYGVKD. The CDR3 length is 14 residues. The CDR3 protein is CAISEEQGVRPQHF. In nucleotides, the CDR3 is TGTGCCATCAGTGAAGAGCAGGGGGTTAGGCCCCAGCATTTT.

The table lists this clonotype with many counts. The chain employs TRBV20-1 and TRBJ2-1; 13 bases agree with TRBD2. This CDR3 is 19 amino acids long. Germline assignment: CDR1 DFQATT and CDR2 SNEGSKA (reference sequence). With 3 bases clipped from V and 9 bases from J, the junction kept 20 bases outside the gene matches. CDR3 protein: CSARRPLGLAGVLGSEQFF. The CDR3 DNA reads as TGCAGTGCTAGGAGGCCCCTCGGACTAGCGGGAGTCCTAGGGAGTGAGCAGTTCTTC.

There are many counts of this clonotype. J is TRBJ2-2 and V is TRBV12-3 or TRBV12-4, with 11 nucleotides matching TRBD2. J gave up 7 bases and V 5 bases, and 9 bases lay outside the gene matches. The CDR3 is 16 amino acids. In DNA form, the CDR3 reads TGTGCCAGCAGTACGAGGACTAGCGGGCGTGACGGGGAGCTGTTTTTT. Translating gives CASSTRTSGRDGELFF.

This clonotype was seen ten or more times. The rearrangement links TRBV5-1 to TRBJ2-3; TRBD2 agrees at 8 bases. Germline V lookup: CDR1 SGHRS, CDR2 YFSETQ. This CDR3 contains 15 residues. V lost 1 base, J lost 2 bases, and 3 bases stayed unmatched. CDR3 sequence (DNA): TGCGCCAGCAGCTTGCGGGGGGGTTCCACAGATACGCAGTATTTT. It is translated as CASSLRGGSTDTQYF.

This clonotype appeared many times. This chain joins TRBV5-1 and TRBJ1-1, with 7 bases fitting TRBD1. The CDR3 covers 16 residues. Germline V CDR1 and CDR2: SGHRS, YFSETQ. With V trimmed by 4 bases and J by 7 bases, 16 bases remained unmatched. Written as DNA, the CDR3 is TGCGCCAGCAGCCCCGGGGACAGTAATGGTGTCAGTGAAGCTTTCTTT. This sequence encodes CASSPGDSNGVSEAFF.

This clonotype appeared many times. The rearrangement joins TRBV25-1 to TRBJ2-3, with 10 bases lining up with TRBD2. J gave up 0 bases and V 1 base, and 10 bases lay outside the gene matches. CDR3 length: 19 amino acids. Germline V lookup: CDR1 MGHDK, CDR2 SYGVNS. The CDR3 loop reads CASSEFRLAGLTSTDTQYF. The CDR3 bases are TGTGCCAGCAGTGAATTTAGACTAGCGGGCCTAACTAGCACAGATACGCAGTATTTT.

Of note for this clonotype: This may stem from a read error, because a much larger clone lies one nucleotide away. The chain couples TRBV11-2 to TRBJ2-3; D gene unclear. Trimming cost V 5 bases and J 0 bases, with 15 bases left between them. Germline CDR1 and CDR2: SGHAT and FQNNGV. The CDR3 consists of 16 residues. CDR3 in amino acids: CASSVWATSSTDTQYF. In nucleotides, the CDR3 is TGTGCCAGCAGCGTCTGGGCTACCTCTAGCACAGATACGCAGTATTTT.

This clonotype was observed at least ten times. The chain has TRBV20-1 and TRBJ2-5; D is undetermined. This CDR3 is 12 amino acids long. Germline V lookup: CDR1 DFQATT, CDR2 SNEGSKA (reference sequence). V was cut by 8 bases and J by 5 bases, with 15 bases left in between. In DNA, the CDR3 is TGCAGTCTACGACTCCCAGGCGAGACCCAGTACTTC. This codes for CSLRLPGETQYF.

This clonotype was found many times. The gene calls are TRBV4-1 and TRBJ2-1; tentative D call: TRBD1 (6 bases). The germline V and J ends were trimmed by 8 bases and 1 base, with 12 bases remaining between them. In germline, CDR1 is MGHRA, CDR2 YSYEKL. The CDR3 runs to 14 residues. The CDR3 DNA sequence: TGCGCCAGCGCGGGCAGGGGATCCTACAATGAGCAGTTCTTC. The encoded protein is CASAGRGSYNEQFF.

Ten or more counts support this clonotype. The genes are TRBV18 and TRBJ1-5; D might be TRBD1 (5 bases). The germline gives CDR1 KGHSH, CDR2 LQKENI. V gave up 4 bases and J gave up 6 bases, with 13 bases separating them. The CDR3 spans 14 residues. The DNA of the CDR3 is TGTGCCAGCTCACAGGACAAGGGTGGTCAGCCCCAGCATTTT. This codes for CASSQDKGGQPQHF.